A selection of T cell receptor beta chains follows, all from one sample in a study of glioma-infiltrating T cells after dendritic cell vaccination. The data were produced by immunoSEQ multiplex PCR, yet TCRdb's version contains in-frame clones alone and is incomplete. The data contain approximately 82,000 clones, 85% to 90% of them singletons. The input for sequencing was blood, taken before dendritic cell vaccination. These receptors originate from a human donor with glioblastoma. CDR3s include the opening cysteine and the closing phenylalanine or tryptophan. D genes are given only for firm matches. Clone size is stated in some rows and not others, as once, few, many or a class when expanded.

>TRBV10-1|.|TRBJ2-1|TRBD2
TGCGCCAGCAGTTCGGCGGGAGCCTACAATGAGCAGTTCTTC
CASSSAGAYNEQFF
>TRBV2|.|TRBJ2-5|.
TGTGCCAGCAGTGAACAGCAGACTCAGCAAGAGACCCAGTACTTC
CASSEQQTQQETQYF
>TRBV5-5|.|TRBJ1-1|TRBD1
TGTGCCAGCAGCGGGAGGGGACAGGGGGCGGAGGGCACTGAAGCTTTCTTT
CASSGRGQGAEGTEAFF
>TRBV15|.|TRBJ2-1|TRBD2
TGTGCCACCAGCACCTTGCGGGAGGCCTTGAGGACCTACAATGAGCAGTTCTTC
CATSTLREALRTYNEQFF
>TRBV9|.|TRBJ1-4|.
TGTGCCAGCAGCCTGGGTCAGGGTGGAGAAAAACTGTTTTTT
CASSLGQGGEKLFF
>TRBV4-2|.|TRBJ2-5|TRBD2
TGTGCCAGCAGCCAAGCGGTAGCGGGGGGCCAAGAGACCCAGTACTTC
CASSQAVAGGQETQYF
>TRBV27|.|TRBJ2-5|.
TGTGCCAGCAGTCCTCGAAGAGGGGGAGAGACCCAGTACTTC
CASSPRRGGETQYF
>TRBV5-8|.|TRBJ1-1|.
TGTGCCAGCAGTGCGGGCCTTAGCCAGGTGAACACTGAAGCTTTCTTT
CASSAGLSQVNTEAFF
>TRBV7-9|once|TRBJ2-3|TRBD2
TGTGCCAGCAGCTTTGCAGTCCGGACTAGCGGGGGGCCGGATACGCAGTATTTT
CASSFAVRTSGGPDTQYF
>TRBV7-2|.|TRBJ2-1|.
TGTGCCAGCAGCTTGACTAGATACAATGAGCAGTTCTTC
CASSLTRYNEQFF
>TRBV27|.|TRBJ2-5|TRBD2
TGTGCCAGCAGTTTTCGACTAGCGTCCCAGCGGGATCAAGAGACCCAGTACTTC
CASSFRLASQRDQETQYF
>TRBV9|.|TRBJ2-2|.
TGTGCCAGCAGCGGAGGTTGGAGGGGCCACGGGGAGCTGTTTTTT
CASSGGWRGHGELFF
>TRBV7-8|.|TRBJ2-3|TRBD2
TGTGCCAGCACTCAACAACAGGCGGGGGGCTTACCTAGCACAGATACGCAGTATTTT
CASTQQQAGGLPSTDTQYF
>TRBV6-5|.|TRBJ1-2|TRBD1
TGTGCCAGCAGTTACTCGGGACAGGAGTCCTATGGCTACACCTTC
CASSYSGQESYGYTF
>TRBV5-6|once|TRBJ2-1|TRBD1
TGTGCCAGCAGCTCCCTCGGAAAAGGGACAGGGCGAGACAATGAGCAGTTCTTC
CASSSLGKGTGRDNEQFF
>TRBV7-9|.|TRBJ1-2|.
TGTGCCAGCAGCTTAGACGGGGGTGGCTATGGCTACACCTTC
CASSLDGGGYGYTF
>TRBV29-1|.|TRBJ1-5|TRBD1
TGCAGCGTTGAAGTGGCAGGGGGTCAGCCCCAGCATTTT
CSVEVAGGQPQHF